This paragraph reports one T cell receptor beta chain. TCRdb's table, derived via immunoSEQ multiplex PCR, lists solely in-frame clones and lacks some. The sample shows around 300,000 clones, around nine tenths of them seen only once. This record belongs to a study of blood T cell repertoires in COVID-19. Across the study: COVID-19 samples, acute and convalescent, were from the United States, Italy and Spain.

The CDR3 consists of 12 residues. V lost 5 bases to trimming and J lost 14 bases, with 18 bases between them. The gene calls are TRBV12-3 or TRBV12-4 and TRBJ1-2; a weak D match, TRBD1 (5 bases). Source material: peripheral blood. This TCR came from a man between 45 and 60 years old with acute or convalescent COVID-19. The CDR3 loop reads CASSTGVVRKTF. The CDR3 bases are TGTGCCAGCAGTACAGGAGTAGTCAGAAAAACCTTC.